Each of the 23 T cell receptor beta chains below was sequenced from the same sample in a study of technical replicates of blood from a handful of donors. Libraries were prepared by immunoSEQ multiplex PCR; TCRdb keeps only in-frame clonotypes and omits some of them. The table records fewer than 85,000 clones, 85% to 95% of them present only once. Material: PBMCs. The receptors come from a human donor in good health. Some clones in this sample may be carry-over from other donors' samples.

The chain recombines TRBV6-1 with TRBJ2-7; TRBD1 matches at 11 bases. V trimming: 6 bases; J trimming: 5 bases; junction bases outside the gene matches: 12. Germline loops: CDR1 MNHNS, CDR2 SASEGT. The CDR3 consists of 16 residues. The CDR3 DNA reads TGTGCCAGCAGGGAACCCGGACAGGGGGCGAGCAACGAGCAGTACTTC. It codes for CASREPGQGASNEQYF.

The V call is TRBV6-5, the J call TRBJ1-1; perhaps TRBD1 as D (5 bases). The length of the CDR3 is 14 residues. Germline V gene sequence: CDR1 MNHEY, CDR2 SVGAGI. The V and J ends lost 5 bases and 4 bases respectively, with 14 bases between them. The CDR3 DNA reads TGTGCCAGCAGTACCCCCTCGGGGGTCACTGAAGCTTTCTTT. Residues: CASSTPSGVTEAFF.

The chain employs TRBV7-2 and TRBJ1-2; possibly TRBD1 for D (6 bases). This CDR3 spans 14 amino acids. Germline values: CDR1 SGHTA, CDR2 FQGNSA. Trimming shortened V by 4 bases and J by 4 bases, and 13 bases separated the two germline ends. CDR3: CASSSLRGAYGYTF. The CDR3, as DNA: TGTGCCAGCAGCTCACTCCGGGGGGCCTATGGCTACACCTTC.

The V gene is TRBV18, the J gene TRBJ1-5; D ambiguous. Germline V gene data show CDR1 as KGHSH and CDR2 as LQKENI. V dropped 3 bases and J dropped 6 bases, with 9 bases sitting between them. The CDR3 has 13 residues. This chain's CDR3 is CASSPDSSQPQHF. DNA of the CDR3: TGTGCCAGCTCACCTGACTCTTCTCAGCCCCAGCATTTT.

The chain uses TRBV6-1 and TRBJ2-7; TRBD1 agrees at 8 bases. The V gene end was trimmed by 9 bases and the J gene end by 2 bases; junction bases not matched to a gene: 9. CDR3 length: 14 residues. Germline assignment: CDR1 MNHNS and CDR2 SASEGT. CDR3 amino acids: CASQTGGGTYEQYF. For the CDR3, the DNA is TGTGCCAGTCAAACAGGGGGAGGAACCTACGAGCAGTACTTC.

The chain joins TRBV19 to TRBJ1-1, with a possible D match to TRBD1 (6 bases). Between the trimmed V and J ends, which lost 3 bases and 5 bases, there was a span of 25 bases. This CDR3 region has 18 residues. Germline CDR1 reads LNHDA; CDR2 reads SQIVND (reference sequence). CDR3 sequence (DNA): TGTGCCAGTAGTATTACCGGGACACGGAGATACGTGGGGACTGAAGCTTTCTTT. It encodes CASSITGTRRYVGTEAFF.

V is TRBV6-5 and J is TRBJ1-1; D uncertain. V lost 0 bases and J lost 5, with 13 bases in between. Germline V lookup: CDR1 MNHEY, CDR2 SVGAGI. The CDR3 totals 15 residues. CDR3 protein: CASSYSKGGSTEAFF. The CDR3 DNA sequence: TGTGCCAGCAGTTACTCGAAAGGAGGTTCTACTGAAGCTTTCTTT.

CDR3 coding DNA: TGTGCCAGCAGTGATAGGGACTCTAGCTCTGGAAACACCATATATTTT. Its translation: CASSDRDSSSGNTIYF. This chain connects TRBV25-1 to TRBJ1-3; TRBD1 is a possible D gene (5 bases). The CDR3 length is 16 residues. The germline gives CDR1 MGHDK, CDR2 SYGVNS. V lost 3 bases, J lost 0 bases, and 12 bases lay in between.

The chain combines TRBV30 with TRBJ2-7; 12 nucleotides match TRBD2. Germline trimming cut 4 bases from V and 5 bases from J; bases unmatched to any gene: 9. Germline lookup yields CDR1 GTSNPN and CDR2 SVGIG (reference sequence). The CDR3 extends over 15 amino acids. The DNA of the CDR3 is TGTGCCTGGAATCCACTAGCGGGAGGTGCCCACGAGCAGTACTTC. As protein: CAWNPLAGGAHEQYF. Looking up the rest from reference TRBV30 and TRBJ2-7 gives the full variable domain: SQTIHQWPATLVQPVGSPLSLECTVEGTSNPNLYWYRQAAGRGLQLLFYSVGIGQISSEVPQNLSASRPQDRQFILSSKKLLLSDSGFYLCAWNPLAGGAHEQYFGPGTRLTVT.

This chain connects TRBV10-3 to TRBJ2-3; perhaps TRBD1 as D (6 bases). This CDR3 is 16 amino acids long. Germline CDR1 reads ENHRY; CDR2 reads SYGVKD. Deletions cut 4 bases from V and 0 bases from J, with 14 bases between. In DNA form, the CDR3 reads TGTGCCATCAGTGCCCCGACAGGTACTAGCACAGATACGCAGTATTTT. Translation: CAISAPTGTSTDTQYF.

The J gene is TRBJ2-7, the V gene TRBV10-2; no reliable D call. The V end lost 7 bases, the J end lost 3 bases, and 7 bases lay between the germline ends. This CDR3 comprises 11 residues. CDR1 is WSHSY and CDR2 is SAAADI in the germline V gene. The CDR3 protein is CASKDNYEQYF. In nucleotides, the CDR3 is TGCGCCAGCAAAGACAACTACGAGCAGTACTTC.

The V and J genes are TRBV7-2 and TRBJ1-1; 11 bases are shared with TRBD1. This CDR3 comprises 14 residues. CDR1 SGHTA and CDR2 FQGNSA come from the germline V gene. Trimming cost V 5 bases and J 8 bases; bases outside gene matches: 7. The CDR3 spells CASSEGQGVKEAFF. CDR3 in DNA: TGTGCCAGCAGCGAGGGACAGGGGGTTAAAGAAGCTTTCTTT.

V usage is TRBV4-1 and J usage is TRBJ1-2, with TRBD1 matching 9 bases. CDR3 length equals 14 residues. Germline V gives CDR1 MGHRA, CDR2 YSYEKL. V shed 3 bases and J 8 bases; nucleotides not matched to a gene: 7. The chain's CDR3 is CASSQEGTGRGYTF. CDR3 DNA sequence: TGCGCCAGCAGCCAGGAGGGGACAGGGCGCGGCTACACCTTC.

The chain uses TRBV6-5 and TRBJ2-7; 10 bases agree with TRBD2. The CDR3 is 15 amino acids. Looked up from germline, CDR1 is MNHEY and CDR2 is SVGAGI. V was pared by 5 bases and J by 5 bases, with 9 bases of the junction left unmatched. DNA of the CDR3: TGTGCCAGCAGTCCCGGGTCTAGCGGGAGCCACGAGCAGTACTTC. Encoded protein: CASSPGSSGSHEQYF.

This clone came up once. The rearrangement joins TRBV6-1 to TRBJ1-5; tentative D call: TRBD1 (6 bases). V was cut by 7 bases and J by 0 bases, with 7 bases left in between. The CDR3 has 13 amino acids. CDR1 is MNHNS, CDR2 SASEGT, per germline. The CDR3: CASNRDSNQPQHF. The CDR3 coding sequence is TGTGCCAGCAACAGGGATAGCAATCAGCCCCAGCATTTT.

The V call is TRBV23-1, the J call TRBJ1-6, with 7 bases lining up with TRBD1. TRBV23-1 counts as an open reading frame of uncertain function. The CDR3 has 11 residues. The J segment lost 16 bases and the V segment lost 6 bases, leaving 6 bases of the junction unmatched. The CDR3: CASRPGTELHF. CDR3 sequence (DNA): TGCGCCAGCAGGCCCGGGACAGAGCTCCACTTT.

The chain employs TRBV29-1 and TRBJ2-5; D gene unclear. The CDR3 covers 15 residues. Germline V CDR1 and CDR2: SQVTM, ANQGSEA. The ends were cut back, 3 bases at V and 4 bases at J, with 18 bases in the middle. Here the CDR3 reads CSVDGPGLLLETQYF. The CDR3 DNA follows: TGCAGCGTTGACGGTCCGGGTTTATTATTAGAGACCCAGTACTTC.

This chain uses TRBV4-1 with TRBJ2-3, with TRBD2 matching 8 bases. Trimming cost V 4 bases and J 2 bases; bases outside gene matches: 14. Germline V CDR1 and CDR2: MGHRA, YSYEKL. This CDR3 comprises 18 residues. This CDR3 reads CASSLSTYSGRPTDTQYF. The CDR3 DNA reads TGCGCCAGCAGCCTATCGACCTACAGCGGGAGACCCACAGATACGCAGTATTTT.

This clone appeared a few times. This sequence joins TRBV6-6 and TRBJ1-3, with 7 bases lining up with TRBD1. J lost 2 bases, V lost 2 bases, and 3 bases had no gene match. CDR3 length: 15 residues. Germline V gene lookup returns CDR1 MNHNY and CDR2 SVGAGI (reference sequence). CDR3 protein: CASSYPDRAGNTIYF. CDR3 nucleotides: TGTGCCAGCAGTTACCCCGACAGGGCTGGAAACACCATATATTTT.

This chain connects TRBV7-2 to TRBJ2-7; TRBD2 matches at 15 bases. Trimming took 9 bases from V and 2 from J; bases not matched to a gene: 8. The CDR3 length is 16 residues. Germline lookup yields CDR1 SGHTA and CDR2 FQGNSA. As DNA, the CDR3 is TGTGCCAGTGGGACTAGCGGGGGGACGATGCCCTACGAGCAGTACTTC. Translation gives CASGTSGGTMPYEQYF.

The chain joins TRBV2 to TRBJ2-3, with TRBD2 identical over 11 bases. The CDR3 sequence is 12 residues long. With 8 bases clipped from V and 5 bases from J, the junction kept 0 bases outside the gene matches. From germline, CDR1 is SNHLY and CDR2 FYNNEI. The CDR3 DNA is TGTGCCAGCCTAGCGGGGGGAGATACGCAGTATTTT. Its protein is CASLAGGDTQYF.

The chain links TRBV7-9 to TRBJ1-5, with no clear D. V was pared by 1 base and J by 2 bases, with 3 bases between. The CDR3 sequence is 13 residues long. Germline CDR1 and CDR2: SEHNR and FQNEAQ (reference sequence). CDR3 sequence: CASSLVGNQPQHF. The DNA of the CDR3 is TGTGCCAGCAGCTTAGTAGGCAATCAGCCCCAGCATTTT. The full variable domain, in which reference TRBV7-9 and TRBJ1-5 provide the parts outside the CDR3, is DTGVSQNPRHKITKRGQNVTFRCDPISEHNRLYWYRQTLGQGPEFLTYFQNEAQLEKSRLLSDRFSAERPKGSFSTLEIQRTEQGDSAMYLCASSLVGNQPQHFGDGTRLSIL.

The chain is built from TRBV6-6 and TRBJ2-1; TRBD2 matches at 11 bases. With 6 bases clipped from V and 3 bases from J, the junction kept 4 bases outside the gene matches. This CDR3 comprises 15 residues. Germline loops: CDR1 MNHNY, CDR2 SVGAGI (reference sequence). The CDR3 reads CASSPGTSGYNEQFF. CDR3 nucleotides: TGTGCCAGCAGCCCCGGGACTAGCGGCTACAATGAGCAGTTCTTC.